Below, 2 T cell receptor beta chains from the same sample are listed, as sequenced in a study of beta chain features in type 1 diabetes. The antigens these receptors bind are not known. As every portion of the isolated RNA was reverse transcribed, the sequencing read expressed TCRB transcripts. The table came from immunoSEQ multiplex PCR; TCRdb's copy has only in-frame clones and leaves some out. The data contain 200,000 to 300,000 clones, around 21% of them singletons. Findings and limits, study-wide: Across all four CD4+ subsets, people with type 1 diabetes showed modestly shorter TCRB CDR3s.

Material for sequencing was naive CD4+ T cells from blood. These receptors all come from a woman aged 40 to 50 with type 1 diabetes.

The J gene is TRBJ1-2, the V gene TRBV5-6; D ambiguous. The CDR3 extends over 13 amino acids. Trimming stripped 7 bases from V and 3 bases from J, with 13 bases between. Germline lookup yields CDR1 SGHDT and CDR2 YYEEEE. The CDR3 sequence: CASGPGRDYGYTF. CDR3 sequence (DNA): TGTGCCAGCGGACCCGGGCGGGACTATGGCTACACCTTC.

The chain has TRBV18 and TRBJ2-7; D is uncertain. V was shortened by 4 bases and J by 8 bases, with 15 bases between the two germline ends. The germline gives CDR1 KGHSH, CDR2 LQKENI. The CDR3 contains 13 residues. Here the CDR3 DNA reads TGTGCCAGCTCACGAGACACCTTCTCTCAGCAGTACTTC. This sequence encodes CASSRDTFSQQYF.